Below are 26 T cell receptor beta chains sequenced from a single sample in a study of blood T cells in healthy people across ages. Next came a second PCR, run for about 7 to 12 cycles, which used a sample-barcoded 5' primer along with a J-beta primer mix. TCRdb recomputed calls from the 5' RACE reads with MiXCR, one row per CDR3 protein. The sample comprises approximately 900,000 distinct CDR3 sequences, around 49% of which are singletons, and 10% to 15% rests with the top ten. Sequenced sample: blood. These receptors all come from a man aged 25 to 40 in good health.

The rearrangement uses TRBV2 and TRBJ2-5, with 11 bases aligning to TRBD1. CDR1 and CDR2 from the germline V gene are SNHLY and FYNNEI. J gave up 5 bases and V 7 bases, and 3 bases lay outside the gene matches. There are 13 residues in the CDR3. The CDR3, as DNA: TGTGCCAGCATAGGACAGGGGGCCGAGACCCAGTACTTC. The encoded protein is CASIGQGAETQYF.

This chain connects TRBV12-3 or TRBV12-4 to TRBJ1-2; D gene unclear. The CDR3 is made up of 12 amino acids. V dropped 5 bases and J dropped 8 bases, with 12 bases sitting between them. As DNA, the CDR3 is TGTGCCAGCAGTAATGGGCCTCGGGGCTACACCTTC. This translates into CASSNGPRGYTF.

This chain joins TRBV27 and TRBJ2-1; 8 bases are a match to TRBD2. The CDR3 loop spans 14 amino acids. J lost 5 bases, V lost 6 bases, and 6 bases had no gene match. Germline V CDR1 and CDR2: MNHEY, SMNVEV (reference sequence). This CDR3 reads CASRVAGFDNEQFF. The CDR3, as DNA: TGTGCCAGCAGAGTAGCGGGGTTTGACAATGAGCAGTTCTTC.

This rearrangement joins TRBV9 to TRBJ2-1, with D uncertain. The germline V and J ends were trimmed by 3 bases and 5 bases, with 9 bases remaining between them. CDR3 length: 13 amino acids. Germline V lookup: CDR1 SGDLS, CDR2 YYNGEE. The CDR3 loop reads CASSATLNNEQFF. CDR3 nucleotides: TGTGCCAGCAGCGCCACATTAAACAATGAGCAGTTCTTC.

The genes are TRBV7-9 and TRBJ2-5; a weak D match, TRBD1 (6 bases). The CDR3 runs to 16 residues. Deletions cut 1 base from V and 5 bases from J, with 17 bases between. From germline, CDR1 is SEHNR and CDR2 FQNEAQ (reference sequence). CDR3 bases: TGTGCCAGCAGCTTAGGCCAGGGGAAGAGTGTTGAGACCCAGTACTTC. Translation gives CASSLGQGKSVETQYF.

The CDR3 sequence: CASSLLGGTSANEQFF. CDR3 DNA sequence: TGTGCCAGCAGCTTACTCGGCGGGACTAGCGCAAATGAGCAGTTCTTC. This chain joins TRBV11-2 and TRBJ2-1; 10 bases agree with TRBD2. V lost 2 bases and J lost 7; bases outside the gene matches: 8. The CDR3 totals 16 residues. Per the germline V gene, CDR1 is SGHAT and CDR2 is FQNNGV.

This clonotype was seen a handful of times. The chain is built from TRBV7-9 and TRBJ1-2; D unresolved. The CDR3 length is 13 residues. V was trimmed by 8 bases and J by 2 bases, leaving 12 bases between them. The germline V gene has CDR1 SEHNR and CDR2 FQNEAQ (reference sequence). This chain's CDR3 is CASQRLSNYGYTF. CDR3 nucleotides: TGTGCCAGCCAAAGACTAAGCAACTATGGCTACACCTTC.

A few counts support this clonotype. CDR3 in amino acids: CASSPGTGHSTDTQYF. DNA for the CDR3: TGCGCCAGCAGCCCCGGGACTGGCCATAGCACAGATACGCAGTATTTT. The chain has TRBV5-1 and TRBJ2-3; TRBD2 is a possible D gene (6 bases). V was cut by 4 bases and J by 0 bases, with 15 bases left in between. The CDR3 runs to 16 residues. The germline gives CDR1 SGHRS, CDR2 YFSETQ.

The V call is TRBV5-6, the J call TRBJ2-1; D gene ambiguous. There are 15 residues in the CDR3. Germline values: CDR1 SGHDT, CDR2 YYEEEE. Trimming removed 1 base at V and 12 bases at J, with 20 bases between. DNA of the CDR3: TGTGCCAGCAGCTTGAATGGCCGGGTGGGATGGGGGCAGTTCTTC. Residues: CASSLNGRVGWGQFF.

This rearrangement joins TRBV28 to TRBJ2-3, with D perhaps matching TRBD2 (6 bases). The V gene lost 4 bases and the J gene lost 3 bases, with 11 bases spanning the gap. Germline V gives CDR1 MDHEN, CDR2 SYDVKM. CDR3 length equals 14 residues. The CDR3 loop is CASSSSGLTDTQYF. The CDR3 region has the DNA TGTGCCAGCAGTTCCTCGGGACTTACAGATACGCAGTATTTT.

V gene TRBV5-1 combines with J gene TRBJ2-5; the D gene is possibly TRBD2 (6 bases). Trimming left V 0 bases short and J 2 bases short, with 8 bases between. The V gene's germline CDR1 is SGHRS and CDR2 YFSETQ. This CDR3 spans 14 amino acids. CDR3 DNA: TGCGCCAGCAGCTTGGGACTAGTTCAAGAGACCCAGTACTTC. As protein: CASSLGLVQETQYF.

The genes are TRBV5-1 and TRBJ1-1; no clear D gene. V dropped 1 base and J dropped 2 bases, with 9 bases sitting between them. The germline V gene encodes CDR1 SGHRS and CDR2 YFSETQ. The CDR3 is 14 residues long. The CDR3: CASSLKKANTEAFF. In DNA, the CDR3 is TGCGCCAGCAGCTTGAAGAAGGCCAACACTGAAGCTTTCTTT.

The J gene is TRBJ2-2, the V gene TRBV4-2; the D gene is possibly TRBD1 (5 bases). CDR3 length: 13 residues. Trimming took off 8 bases at V and 4 bases at J, with 11 bases between the two ends. Per germline, CDR1 LGHNA and CDR2 YNFKEQ. DNA for the CDR3: TGTGCCAGCCAGGGCGGCGGCACCGGGGAGCTGTTTTTT. Translated: CASQGGGTGELFF.

This chain connects TRBV11-3 to TRBJ1-1; possibly TRBD1 for D (5 bases). With 2 bases removed from V and 4 bases from J, the gap between germline ends came to 8 bases. Germline-derived CDR1 and CDR2 are SGHNT and YENEEA. The CDR3 contains 13 residues. CDR3 bases: TGTGCCAGCAGCTTACCGGGGCTCACTGAAGCTTTCTTT. It translates to CASSLPGLTEAFF. Together with reference TRBV11-3 and TRBJ1-1, the CDR3 gives the full variable domain: EAGVVQSPRYKIIEKKQPVAFWCNPISGHNTLYWYLQNLGQGPELLIRYENEEAVDDSQLPKDRFSAERLKGVDSTLKIQPAELGDSAVYLCASSLPGLTEAFFGQGTRLTVV.

This clonotype was counted between two and nine times. The V call is TRBV7-9, the J call TRBJ2-1; 9 nucleotides agree with TRBD1. The V and J ends lost 4 bases and 5 bases, in that order; junction bases with no gene match: 12. CDR3 length: 17 residues. CDR1 is SEHNR, CDR2 FQNEAQ, per germline (reference sequence). The CDR3 protein is CASSSSRRDRDNNEQFF. Here the CDR3 DNA reads TGTGCCAGCAGCTCAAGCAGGCGGGACAGGGATAACAATGAGCAGTTCTTC.

The sample holds a few counts of this clonotype. The rearrangement links TRBV10-3 to TRBJ1-4, with 11 positions matching TRBD1. Unmatched junction bases numbered 7, after V lost 5 bases and J lost 8 bases. Per germline, CDR1 ENHRY and CDR2 SYGVKD. The CDR3 is made up of 15 amino acids. CDR3 sequence (DNA): TGTGCCATCAGTAGGACAGGGGGCGCCGTCGAAAAACTGTTTTTT. Translation: CAISRTGGAVEKLFF.

This clonotype has ten or more counts. The chain is built from TRBV28 and TRBJ2-1; D not resolved. Trimming removed 6 bases at V and 6 bases at J, with 12 bases between. Looked up from germline, CDR1 is MDHEN and CDR2 is SYDVKM. CDR3 length: 13 amino acids. The DNA for the CDR3 is TGTGCCAGCAGCCCCCCCGGGTTCAATGAGCAGTTCTTC. This gives the protein CASSPPGFNEQFF.

This clonotype has a count of ten or more. The chain combines TRBV11-2 with TRBJ2-1, with 7 bases that match TRBD2. Germline CDR1 reads SGHAT; CDR2 reads FQNNGV. The V and J ends lost 0 bases and 3 bases, in that order; junction bases with no gene match: 2. The CDR3 has 15 amino acids. The DNA of the CDR3 is TGTGCCAGCAGCTTAGAGGCTAGCGGCTACAATGAGCAGTTCTTC. Protein sequence: CASSLEASGYNEQFF.

V and J are TRBV6-5 and TRBJ1-2, with TRBD1 as a possible D gene (5 bases). CDR3 size: 13 residues. The germline V gene encodes CDR1 MNHEY and CDR2 SVGAGI. Trimming shortened V by 5 bases and J by 4 bases, and 11 bases separated the two germline ends. The CDR3 loop is CASSAGTVYGYTF. CDR3 in DNA: TGTGCCAGCAGTGCCGGGACGGTCTATGGCTACACCTTC.

This chain connects TRBV6-5 to TRBJ2-1, with 7 bases identical to TRBD1. Trimming removed 5 bases from V and 8 bases from J; junction bases left unmatched: 9. The CDR3 spans 14 residues. The germline gives CDR1 MNHEY, CDR2 SVGAGI. CDR3 loop: CASSDPGQSDEQFF. The DNA for the CDR3 is TGTGCCAGCAGTGATCCGGGACAGAGCGATGAGCAGTTCTTC.

The rearrangement uses TRBV6-5 and TRBJ2-7; D call uncertain. Judging by the DNA end, TRBJ2-5 fits better; the J call may be wrong. Germline-derived CDR1 and CDR2 are MNHEY and SVGAGI. The CDR3 consists of 14 residues. CDR3 region: CASRFGRLGETQYF. The CDR3 DNA sequence: TGTGCCAGCAGGTTTGGAAGGCTTGGAGAGACCCAGTACTTC.

This chain joins TRBV29-1 and TRBJ2-4, with D uncertain. Germline lookup yields CDR1 SQVTM and CDR2 ANQGSEA. Trimming took off 6 bases at V and 0 bases at J, with 12 bases between the two ends. The CDR3 is made up of 14 amino acids. CDR3 loop: CSVIPYLAKNIQYF. The CDR3 nucleotides are TGCAGCGTCATTCCCTACTTAGCCAAAAACATTCAGTACTTC.

This clonotype turned up a few times. Possible read error: a much larger clone is one base away. V usage is TRBV9 and J usage is TRBJ2-5, with 10 nucleotides matching TRBD2. In germline, CDR1 is SGDLS, CDR2 YYNGEE. Trimming at V came to 1 base and at J to 11 bases, leaving 11 bases not matched to a gene. The CDR3 spans 15 residues. The CDR3: CASSVSGGAYNEQYF. DNA of the CDR3: TGTGCCAGCAGCGTAAGCGGGGGGGCTTACAATGAGCAGTACTTC.

The chain links TRBV14 to TRBJ1-4; no firm D call. CDR3 length: 16 amino acids. V was clipped by 3 bases and J by 5 bases, with 16 bases between them. Germline V gene sequence: CDR1 SGHDN, CDR2 FVKESK. In DNA, the CDR3 is TGTGCCAGCAGCCATGGCCCGGATTCCGTCAATGAAAAACTGTTTTTT. Translated, it gives CASSHGPDSVNEKLFF.

In its sample, this clonotype was seen a few times. This chain links TRBV19 with TRBJ1-1; D gene unclear. The CDR3 contains 16 residues. In germline, CDR1 is LNHDA, CDR2 SQIVND (reference sequence). Between the trimmed V and J ends, which lost 5 bases and 0 bases, there was a span of 16 bases. This CDR3 is CASSLGGYQMNTEAFF. The CDR3 coding sequence is TGTGCCAGTAGTCTAGGCGGATATCAAATGAACACTGAAGCTTTCTTT.

This clonotype has more than one count but fewer than ten. The CDR3 loop reads CASSVGLADKGDEQFF. CDR3 coding DNA: TGTGCCAGCAGTGTAGGACTAGCGGATAAGGGGGATGAGCAGTTCTTC. The rearrangement uses TRBV2 and TRBJ2-1; 10 bases match TRBD2. Germline CDR1 and CDR2: SNHLY and FYNNEI. With 4 bases clipped from V and 8 bases from J, the junction kept 11 bases outside the gene matches. This CDR3 spans 16 amino acids. The full variable domain, its missing parts supplied by reference TRBV2 and TRBJ2-1, is EPEVTQTPSHQVTQMGQEVILRCVPISNHLYFYWYRQILGQKVEFLVSFYNNEISEKSEIFDDQFSVERPDGSNFTLKIRSTKLEDSAMYFCASSVGLADKGDEQFFGPGTRLTVL.